This TCR beta chain was retrieved from a study of CD4 and CD8 cells across lung adenocarcinoma regions. A remark on this clonotype: Mismatch with germline at one junction end may stem from a read error.

MiXCR was run by TCRdb on the PCR reads, yielding one entry per CDR3 protein. The profile shows 5,000 or so distinct CDR3 sequences, approximately 63% of them singletons. CDR3 size: 16 residues. Germline lookup yields CDR1 MGHDK and CDR2 SYGVNS. Sequencing was carried out using CD4+ T cells from the center of a lung tumor. The rearrangement links TRBV25-1 to TRBJ2-3, with 9 bases fitting TRBD2. The source of this sequence is a male donor with lung adenocarcinoma. The CD4 and CD8 labels of this study may be unreliable. CDR3 residues: CASSAAGGGARDTQYF. The CDR3 nucleotides are TGTGCCAGCAGTGCGGCGGGGGGGGGGGCTAGAGATACGCAGTATTTC.